This TCR beta chain was sequenced in a study of T-cell reconstitution after alpha-beta-depleted transplantation in children. V dropped 8 bases and J dropped 5; count of bases not matched to a gene: 12. Per the germline V gene, CDR1 is MNHEY and CDR2 is SVGEGT. The CDR3 sequence is 14 residues long. It was with unique molecular identifiers that the TCRbeta library was prepared. TCRdb reanalysed the PCR reads using MiXCR and keeps one entry per CDR3 protein. Here the sample spans 780,000 or so distinct CDR3 sequences, under 20% being singletons. The study, taken as a whole, reports: Surviving recipient T cells and thymic progenitors underlay high day-60 TCRbeta diversity in some patients. Reportedly, roughly two months post-transplant, alpha-beta T cells arose from several hundred expanded graft clones. Fresh T-cell production supplied most of the T-cell counts and diversity seen one year after transplant.

A remark on this clonotype: Its antigen is still unknown.

The TCR was taken from a male patient between 5 and 17 years old who had a stem cell transplant for acute lymphoblastic leukemia, so the T cells may come from the graft donor. V usage is TRBV6-2 or TRBV6-3 and J usage is TRBJ2-7; 7 bases fit TRBD2. Sequenced material: PBMCs, mostly from graft donor cells, taken 360 days after TCRalphabeta/CD19-depleted stem cell transplant. CDR3 sequence reads: CASYGRAGHHEQYF. DNA of the CDR3: TGTGCCAGCTATGGGAGGGCAGGCCACCACGAGCAGTACTTC.